A single sample is the source of the 14 T cell receptor beta chains below, sequenced in a study of cytomegalovirus exposure and HLA in healthy donors. Amplification used 60 Vbeta primers and 13 Jbeta primers. TCRdb keeps only in-frame clones here, not all; method: immunoSEQ multiplex PCR. The repertoire holds 120,000 to 150,000 clones, about 84% seen once, with less than 4% in the top ten. The sequencing input was PBMCs. Source of these receptors: a male donor in good health and CMV-seronegative.

On this clone itself: Other DNA sequences from this sample encode an identical CDR3 as well. The chain links TRBV6-5 to TRBJ1-2, with a tentative D call TRBD1 (6 bases). V gave up 5 bases and J gave up 4 bases, with 11 bases separating them. The CDR3 totals 13 residues. Germline lookup yields CDR1 MNHEY and CDR2 SVGAGI. The CDR3 DNA is TGTGCCAGCAGTGAGGACAGACTCTATGGCTACACCTTC. As protein: CASSEDRLYGYTF.

This rearrangement joins TRBV15 to TRBJ2-4, with 9 bases lining up with TRBD2. J was trimmed by 4 bases and V by 5 bases; bases with no gene match: 9. CDR1 LNHNV and CDR2 YYDKDF come from the germline V gene (reference sequence). This CDR3 comprises 16 residues. The CDR3 is CATSSQTSGWKNIQYF. In nucleotides, the CDR3 is TGTGCCACCAGCTCGCAGACTAGCGGATGGAAAAACATTCAGTACTTC. The full variable domain, in which reference TRBV15 and TRBJ2-4 provide the parts outside the CDR3, is DAMVIQNPRYQVTQFGKPVTLSCSQTLNHNVMYWYQQKSSQAPKLLFHYYDKDFNNEADTPDNFQSRRPNTSFCFLDIRSPGLGDTAMYLCATSSQTSGWKNIQYFGAGTRLSVL.

The genes are TRBV7-9 and TRBJ2-3, with 8 bases identical to TRBD1. The CDR3 loop spans 15 amino acids. The germline gives CDR1 SEHNR, CDR2 FQNEAQ (reference sequence). V shed 5 bases and J 1 base; nucleotides not matched to a gene: 5. CDR3 region: CASSLGQGGTDTQYF. As DNA, the CDR3 is TGTGCCAGCAGCCTTGGACAGGGTGGCACAGATACGCAGTATTTT.

The chain carries TRBV7-2 and TRBJ2-3, with a possible D match to TRBD2 (7 bases). Trimming removed 8 bases at V and 4 bases at J, with 13 bases between. Germline values: CDR1 SGHTA, CDR2 FQGNSA. The CDR3 runs 13 residues. The CDR3 loop reads CASRGARADTQYF. In nucleotides, the CDR3 is TGTGCCAGCCGGGGGGCCAGGGCAGATACGCAGTATTTT.

The V call is TRBV5-1, the J call TRBJ1-1, with 8 bases fitting TRBD1. This CDR3 is 14 amino acids long. Trimming took 3 bases from V and 5 from J; bases not matched to a gene: 6. Germline V gives CDR1 SGHRS, CDR2 YFSETQ. CDR3 loop: CASSYRTGQTEAFF. CDR3 DNA: TGCGCCAGCAGCTACCGGACAGGGCAAACTGAAGCTTTCTTT.

Of note for this clone: Mismatch with germline at one junction end may stem from a read error. This chain uses TRBV7-9 with TRBJ2-1, with TRBD2 matching 11 bases. Germline CDR1 and CDR2: SEHNR and FQNEAQ (reference sequence). This CDR3 spans 18 amino acids. The CDR3 region has the DNA TGTTCCAGCAGCTTCGGTCCTATAGCGGGAGGGCTATACAATGAGCAGTTCTTC. This sequence encodes CSSSFGPIAGGLYNEQFF.

This chain links TRBV2 with TRBJ2-2; 7 bases map to TRBD1. Germline values: CDR1 SNHLY, CDR2 FYNNEI. V lost 5 bases to trimming and J lost 3 bases; unmatched junction nucleotides: 3. This CDR3 is built from 14 residues. The CDR3 region has the DNA TGTGCCAGCAGTCAGCAGGGGGACACCGGGGAGCTGTTTTTT. It codes for CASSQQGDTGELFF.

This chain joins TRBV15 and TRBJ2-1, with D possibly TRBD1 on 7 matching bases. Per germline, CDR1 LNHNV and CDR2 YYDKDF (reference sequence). Trimming took off 5 bases at V and 4 bases at J, with 18 bases between the two ends. The CDR3 is 16 amino acids. The DNA for the CDR3 is TGTGCCACCAGCCCCCTTTCCAGGGGGGAGTACAATGAGCAGTTCTTC. Its translation: CATSPLSRGEYNEQFF. The entire variable domain, with the rest obtained from reference TRBV15 and TRBJ2-1, is as follows: DAMVIQNPRYQVTQFGKPVTLSCSQTLNHNVMYWYQQKSSQAPKLLFHYYDKDFNNEADTPDNFQSRRPNTSFCFLDIRSPGLGDTAMYLCATSPLSRGEYNEQFFGPGTRLTVL.

This chain links TRBV4-3 with TRBJ2-5; tentative D call: TRBD1 (6 bases). The germline V and J ends were trimmed by 0 bases and 1 base, with 9 bases remaining between them. Per germline, CDR1 LGHNA and CDR2 YSLEER. This CDR3 spans 15 amino acids. The CDR3 protein is CASSQDGQTQETQYF. The CDR3 region has the DNA TGCGCCAGCAGCCAAGATGGACAGACCCAAGAGACCCAGTACTTC.

The J gene is TRBJ1-1, the V gene TRBV7-9; the match to TRBD1 covers 7 bases. V was clipped by 5 bases and J by 1 base; unmatched bases: 4. Per the germline V gene, CDR1 is SEHNR and CDR2 is FQNEAQ (reference sequence). The CDR3 spans 14 residues. The CDR3 loop reads CASSLQGGNTEAFF. The CDR3 DNA reads as TGTGCCAGCAGCCTTCAGGGGGGGAACACTGAAGCTTTCTTT.

The genes are TRBV7-8 and TRBJ1-2; TRBD1 matches 8 bases. The V and J ends lost 5 bases and 7 bases, in that order; junction bases with no gene match: 12. The CDR3 sequence is 15 residues long. The germline gives CDR1 SGHVS, CDR2 FQNEAQ. CDR3 sequence reads: CASSTSRGLPGGYTF. CDR3 DNA sequence: TGTGCCAGCAGCACGTCCAGGGGGCTCCCTGGTGGCTACACCTTC.

CDR3 sequence (DNA): TGTGCCAGCAGCCCCAGCCGGGACAGGGTTCTTGGAAGAGCTTTCTTT. Translated, it gives CASSPSRDRVLGRAFF. The rearrangement links TRBV7-6 to TRBJ1-1; TRBD1 matches 9 bases. This CDR3 has 16 residues. V was clipped by 5 bases and J by 10 bases; unmatched bases: 17. The germline CDR1 and CDR2 sequences are SGHVS and FNYEAQ. The variable domain in full, with the rest retrieved from reference TRBV7-6 and TRBJ1-1, is GAGVSQSPRYKVTKRGQDVALRCDPISGHVSLYWYRQALGQGPEFLTYFNYEAQQDKSGLPNDRFSAERPEGSISTLTIQRTEQRDSAMYRCASSPSRDRVLGRAFFGQGTRLTVV.

The chain couples TRBV27 to TRBJ1-1, with TRBD1 matching 7 bases. CDR3 size: 14 residues. The germline V gene encodes CDR1 MNHEY and CDR2 SMNVEV (reference sequence). The trim removed 5 bases at V and 6 bases at J, leaving 9 bases unmatched. CDR3: CASSRTNRGPEAFF. CDR3 in DNA: TGTGCCAGCAGTCGAACAAACAGGGGACCTGAAGCTTTCTTT.

The V gene is TRBV7-9, the J gene TRBJ1-2, with D hard to call. CDR1 SEHNR and CDR2 FQNEAQ come from the germline V gene (reference sequence). Trimming removed 1 base from V and 2 bases from J, with 8 bases in between. The CDR3 sequence is 14 residues long. The CDR3 sequence: CASSLGGVNYGYTF. CDR3 nucleotides: TGTGCCAGCAGCTTAGGGGGAGTCAACTATGGCTACACCTTC.